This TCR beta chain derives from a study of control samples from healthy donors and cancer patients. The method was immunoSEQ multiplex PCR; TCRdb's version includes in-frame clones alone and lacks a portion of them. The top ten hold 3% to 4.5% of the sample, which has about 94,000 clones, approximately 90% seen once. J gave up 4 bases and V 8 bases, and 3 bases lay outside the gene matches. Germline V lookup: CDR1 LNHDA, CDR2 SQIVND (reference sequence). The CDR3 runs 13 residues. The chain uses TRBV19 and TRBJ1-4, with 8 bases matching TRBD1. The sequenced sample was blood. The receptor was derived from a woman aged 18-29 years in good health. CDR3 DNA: TGTGCCAGTCGACAGGGGAATAATGAAAAACTGTTTTTT. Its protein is CASRQGNNEKLFF.